Below are 4 T cell receptor beta chains sequenced from a single sample in a study of siplizumab effects on memory and regulatory T cells. Sequencing used immunoSEQ multiplex PCR; TCRdb keeps in-frame clones, though not all of them. The sample lists about 62,000 clones, 79% occurring once. What was sequenced was memory CD4+ T cells sorted from blood. The origin of the receptors is a human donor in good health.

This CDR3 reads CAISVGQGAYEQYF. As DNA, the CDR3 is TGTGCCATCAGTGTGGGACAGGGGGCGTACGAGCAGTACTTC. This chain uses TRBV10-3 with TRBJ2-7; 12 bases are a match to TRBD1. Germline V gene sequence: CDR1 ENHRY, CDR2 SYGVKD. The length of the CDR3 is 14 residues. After removal of 4 bases from V and 4 bases from J, the junction contained 2 bases not matched to a gene.

The chain carries TRBV6-1 and TRBJ1-1; D not certain. From germline, CDR1 is MNHNS and CDR2 SASEGT. CDR3 length equals 15 residues. V dropped 1 base and J dropped 5 bases, with 14 bases sitting between them. The DNA of the CDR3 is TGTGCCAGCAGTGAAGATCGGGCAGGCGGGACTGAAGCTTTCTTT. Residues: CASSEDRAGGTEAFF.

The V call is TRBV12-5, the J call TRBJ1-4, with TRBD1 identical over 7 bases. Per germline, CDR1 LGHNT and CDR2 FRNRAP. V lost 4 bases, J lost 0 bases, and 5 bases stayed unmatched. This CDR3 comprises 16 residues. This CDR3 is CASGWGTAATNEKLFF. The CDR3 DNA sequence: TGTGCTAGTGGTTGGGGGACAGCTGCAACTAATGAAAAACTGTTTTTT.

The J gene is TRBJ2-1, the V gene TRBV27; 8 nucleotides agree with TRBD2. The CDR3 has 17 residues. Germline lookup yields CDR1 MNHEY and CDR2 SMNVEV (reference sequence). The V segment lost 5 bases and the J segment 4 bases; nucleotides outside the gene matches: 13. CDR3 sequence: CASSLGAGRGGYNEQFF. CDR3 DNA: TGTGCCAGCAGTCTGGGGGCCGGTCGGGGGGGATACAATGAGCAGTTCTTC.